These 30 T cell receptor beta chains were sequenced from one sample in a study of CD8+ T cells in alopecia areata. Isolated RNA was reverse transcribed into cDNA used as the sequencing template. Profiling relied on immunoSEQ multiplex PCR, and the TCRdb table lists in-frame clones only, not all of them. This table has 200,000 or so clones, 50% to 60% appearing once. Here the sequenced sample was CD4+ T cells sorted from blood, taken at week 0. Receptor source: a human donor with alopecia areata.

This clone was detected only a few times. Other DNA variants within this sample encode the same CDR3. The chain joins TRBV7-9 to TRBJ1-4; D remains ambiguous. Trimming took off 4 bases at V and 12 bases at J, with 9 bases between the two ends. Germline V gene data show CDR1 as SEHNR and CDR2 as FQNEAQ (reference sequence). The CDR3 extends over 11 amino acids. The CDR3 spells CASSSETELFF. The CDR3 nucleotides are TGTGCCAGCAGCTCGGAGACGGAACTGTTTTTT.

The rearrangement uses TRBV30 and TRBJ1-1, with TRBD1 matching 7 bases. CDR1 and CDR2 from the germline V gene are GTSNPN and SVGIG (reference sequence). V dropped 7 bases and J dropped 5; count of bases not matched to a gene: 13. The CDR3 loop spans 14 amino acids. The CDR3 protein is CASPRDSCKTEAFF. CDR3 in DNA: TGTGCCTCCCCTCGGGACAGTTGTAAAACTGAAGCTTTCTTT.

The chain recombines TRBV2 with TRBJ1-1; TRBD1 agrees at 7 bases. Germline-derived CDR1 and CDR2 are SNHLY and FYNNEI. Trimming removed 7 bases from V and 9 bases from J; junction bases left unmatched: 5. The CDR3 is 11 amino acids. As DNA, the CDR3 is TGTGCCAGCACCAGGGACAGCAAAGCTTTCTTT. Translation: CASTRDSKAFF.

The rearrangement joins TRBV9 to TRBJ2-3; a weak D match, TRBD2 (6 bases). The CDR3 is 15 amino acids. Trimming left V 6 bases short and J 1 base short, with 15 bases between. CDR1 and CDR2 (germline): SGDLS, YYNGEE. CDR3 in amino acids: CASNKAGGGTDTQYF. The CDR3 DNA follows: TGTGCCAGCAACAAAGCGGGTGGTGGCACAGATACGCAGTATTTT.

V usage is TRBV9 and J usage is TRBJ2-6, with TRBD1 as a possible D gene (6 bases). V was shortened by 7 bases and J by 0 bases, with 17 bases between the two germline ends. The germline gives CDR1 SGDLS, CDR2 YYNGEE. The CDR3 covers 17 residues. CDR3 coding DNA: TGTGCCAGCGGAAGCTCCCAGGGGAGCTCTGGGGCCAACGTCCTGACTTTC. As protein: CASGSSQGSSGANVLTF.

The rearrangement uses TRBV25-1 and TRBJ1-1; TRBD1 agrees at 9 bases. V shed 4 bases, J shed 5 bases, and the junction held 8 bases outside the gene matches. The CDR3 is made up of 15 amino acids. Germline CDR1 reads MGHDK; CDR2 reads SYGVNS. DNA of the CDR3: TGTGCCAGCAGTGCTCCGGACAGGGGAGGGACTGAAGCTTTCTTT. Residues: CASSAPDRGGTEAFF.

The CDR3 loop reads CASSAPSGRALNEQFF. The CDR3 nucleotides read TGTGCCAGCAGCGCGCCTAGCGGGAGGGCTCTGAATGAGCAGTTCTTC. The rearrangement links TRBV7-9 to TRBJ2-1; 12 nucleotides line up with TRBD2. The CDR3 is made up of 16 amino acids. V dropped 5 bases and J dropped 7; count of bases not matched to a gene: 9. Germline V gene lookup returns CDR1 SEHNR and CDR2 FQNEAQ (reference sequence).

This clone appeared a few times. The chain's CDR3 is CASSFGTTTPPRTF. The CDR3 DNA follows: TGCGCCAGCAGCTTCGGGACAACCACTCCGCCGAGGACCTTC. The chain combines TRBV5-1 with TRBJ1-2, with D possibly TRBD1 on 6 matching bases. Trimming shortened V by 2 bases and J by 14 bases, and 22 bases separated the two germline ends. CDR1 and CDR2 from the germline V gene are SGHRS and YFSETQ. The CDR3 covers 14 residues.

The CDR3 DNA reads as TGCAGCGCAAAATGGGTCCGAAGCGCTTTCTTT. It yields the protein CSAKWVRSAFF. The chain couples TRBV29-1 to TRBJ1-1, with D hard to call. V dropped 7 bases and J dropped 11 bases, with 17 bases sitting between them. The CDR3 contains 11 residues. CDR1 SQVTM and CDR2 ANQGSEA come from the germline V gene.

This clone was detected a few times. The CDR3 coding sequence is TGTGCCAGCAGTGCTCAGACAGGGCTTAGCGCAGATACGCAGTATTTT. Protein: CASSAQTGLSADTQYF. The gene calls are TRBV6-6 and TRBJ2-3, with 7 bases matching TRBD1. The germline gives CDR1 MNHNY, CDR2 SVGAGI (reference sequence). Germline trimming cut 5 bases from V and 4 bases from J; bases unmatched to any gene: 12. The CDR3 has 16 residues.

This chain connects TRBV29-1 to TRBJ2-5; no clear D. Germline CDR1 and CDR2: SQVTM and ANQGSEA. The CDR3 has 12 residues. The V end was cut by 4 bases, the J end by 2 bases, with 8 bases between. The CDR3 nucleotides are TGCAGCGTTGTGGATGTTCAAGAGACCCAGTACTTC. Translated, it gives CSVVDVQETQYF.

The rearrangement uses TRBV29-1 and TRBJ1-3; D gene ambiguous. The CDR3 contains 12 residues. V was shortened by 4 bases and J by 3 bases, with 7 bases between the two germline ends. The germline V gene has CDR1 SQVTM and CDR2 ANQGSEA. CDR3 loop: CSVVTDGNTIYF. The CDR3 DNA follows: TGCAGCGTTGTAACAGATGGAAACACCATATATTTT.

V and J are TRBV5-6 and TRBJ1-5; 10 nucleotides match TRBD1. V trimming: 1 base; J trimming: 2 bases; junction bases outside the gene matches: 3. Germline V gives CDR1 SGHDT, CDR2 YYEEEE. This CDR3 has 16 residues. DNA for the CDR3: TGTGCCAGCAGCTTGTTGGGGACAGGGGGCAATCAGCCCCAGCATTTT. This sequence encodes CASSLLGTGGNQPQHF.

The genes are TRBV5-1 and TRBJ1-1; D may be TRBD1 (6 bases). CDR3 length equals 14 residues. Trimming pared 2 bases from V and 2 bases from J, leaving 10 bases between. In germline, CDR1 is SGHRS, CDR2 YFSETQ. The CDR3 loop is CASSFRDINTEAFF. In DNA, the CDR3 is TGCGCCAGCAGCTTCCGGGACATCAACACTGAAGCTTTCTTT. Full variable domain (missing parts from reference TRBV5-1 and TRBJ1-1): KAGVTQTPRYLIKTRGQQVTLSCSPISGHRSVSWYQQTPGQGLQFLFEYFSETQRNKGNFPGRFSGRQFSNSRSEMNVSTLELGDSALYLCASSFRDINTEAFFGQGTRLTVV.

The chain uses TRBV6-5 and TRBJ1-4; TRBD1 aligns across 8 bases. From germline, CDR1 is MNHEY and CDR2 SVGAGI. This CDR3 has 14 residues. Trimming removed 5 bases from V and 7 bases from J; junction bases left unmatched: 6. The DNA for the CDR3 is TGTGCCAGCAGTACTCAGGGGGCCGGTGAAAAACTGTTTTTT. It codes for CASSTQGAGEKLFF.

The genes are TRBV9 and TRBJ1-1; 7 nucleotides agree with TRBD1. The V gene's germline CDR1 is SGDLS and CDR2 YYNGEE. This CDR3 comprises 13 residues. V gave up 1 base and J gave up 6 bases; unmatched junction bases: 3. The CDR3 DNA follows: TGTGCCAGCAGCGTATGGGACAGATCTGAAGCTTTCTTT. Encoded protein: CASSVWDRSEAFF. Supplemented by reference TRBV9 and TRBJ1-1, the full variable domain reads DSGVTQTPKHLITATGQRVTLRCSPRSGDLSVYWYQQSLDQGLQFLIQYYNGEERAKGNILERFSAQQFPDLHSELNLSSLELGDSALYFCASSVWDRSEAFFGQGTRLTVV.

This sequence joins TRBV30 and TRBJ2-7, with 7 bases aligning to TRBD1. The ends lost 5 bases at V and 0 bases at J; junction bases unmatched: 4. The CDR3 loop spans 13 amino acids. Germline CDR1 reads GTSNPN; CDR2 reads SVGIG (reference sequence). This CDR3 reads CAWGTGASYEQYF. Here the CDR3 DNA reads TGTGCCTGGGGAACAGGGGCCTCCTACGAGCAGTACTTC.

The sample holds a few counts of this clone. V and J are TRBV5-4 and TRBJ2-7; TRBD2 aligns across 8 bases. This CDR3 contains 16 residues. Germline CDR1 SGHNT, CDR2 YYREEE (reference sequence). The J segment lost 5 bases and the V segment lost 4 bases, leaving 14 bases of the junction unmatched. CDR3 bases: TGTGCCAGCAGCATAGATACTAGCGGAAAACGGCACGAGCAGTACTTC. Translating it yields CASSIDTSGKRHEQYF.

The chain couples TRBV29-1 to TRBJ2-5; possible D gene TRBD2, 5 bases. V shed 4 bases and J shed 5 bases, with 14 bases lying between them. The CDR3 runs to 13 residues. Germline V gene sequence: CDR1 SQVTM, CDR2 ANQGSEA. For the CDR3, the DNA is TGCAGCGTTGCCGGGGATTCCCGGGAGACCCAGTACTTC. This sequence encodes CSVAGDSRETQYF.

V and J are TRBV7-6 and TRBJ2-6; D uncertain. With 2 bases removed from V and 2 bases from J, the gap between germline ends came to 4 bases. The CDR3 runs to 14 residues. The V gene's germline CDR1 is SGHVS and CDR2 FNYEAQ. The CDR3 is CASSLRAGANVLTF. Here the CDR3 DNA reads TGTGCCAGCAGCTTAAGGGCTGGGGCCAACGTCCTGACTTTC.

This clone was seen more than once but under ten times. The chain employs TRBV5-1 and TRBJ2-1; TRBD2 agrees at 11 bases. Trimming cost V 5 bases and J 6 bases; bases outside gene matches: 4. The CDR3 sequence is 14 residues long. Germline loops: CDR1 SGHRS, CDR2 YFSETQ. CDR3 DNA sequence: TGCGCCAGCAGGGGACTAGCGGAGAGCAATGAGCAGTTCTTC. Translating it yields CASRGLAESNEQFF.

This chain uses TRBV2 with TRBJ1-5, with D perhaps matching TRBD1 (6 bases). V was cut by 2 bases and J by 3 bases, with 11 bases left in between. The CDR3 contains 15 residues. Germline values: CDR1 SNHLY, CDR2 FYNNEI. CDR3 loop: CASSESGGFNQPQHF. The CDR3 nucleotides are TGTGCCAGCAGTGAAAGTGGGGGCTTCAATCAGCCCCAGCATTTT. Using reference TRBV2 and TRBJ1-5 for the parts outside the CDR3, the full variable domain is EPEVTQTPSHQVTQMGQEVILRCVPISNHLYFYWYRQILGQKVEFLVSFYNNEISEKSEIFDDQFSVERPDGSNFTLKIRSTKLEDSAMYFCASSESGGFNQPQHFGDGTRLSIL.

Written as DNA, the CDR3 is TGTGCCAGCTCCCTGGGGCCTCCAGGGGACAATCAGCCCCAGCATTTT. Translating it yields CASSLGPPGDNQPQHF. V and J are TRBV18 and TRBJ1-5; TRBD1 might be the D (6 bases). Deletions cut 6 bases from V and 3 bases from J, with 18 bases between. Germline assignment: CDR1 KGHSH and CDR2 LQKENI. CDR3 length: 16 residues. Full variable domain (remainder filled in from reference TRBV18 and TRBJ1-5): NAGVMQNPRHLVRRRGQEARLRCSPMKGHSHVYWYRQLPEEGLKFMVYLQKENIIDESGMPKERFSAEFPKEGPSILRIQQVVRGDSAAYFCASSLGPPGDNQPQHFGDGTRLSIL.

The chain carries TRBV5-1 and TRBJ2-5; D is possibly TRBD2 (5 bases). From germline, CDR1 is SGHRS and CDR2 YFSETQ. The CDR3 runs 15 residues. Trimming pared 0 bases from V and 3 bases from J, leaving 12 bases between. CDR3: CASSLGGRQEETQYF. The CDR3 DNA follows: TGCGCCAGCAGCTTGGGAGGGCGCCAGGAAGAGACCCAGTACTTC. Together with reference TRBV5-1 and TRBJ2-5, the CDR3 gives the full variable domain: KAGVTQTPRYLIKTRGQQVTLSCSPISGHRSVSWYQQTPGQGLQFLFEYFSETQRNKGNFPGRFSGRQFSNSRSEMNVSTLELGDSALYLCASSLGGRQEETQYFGPGTRLLVL.

The V call is TRBV30, the J call TRBJ1-2; TRBD1 aligns across 8 bases. Trimming removed 3 bases from V and 6 bases from J; junction bases left unmatched: 12. The V gene's germline CDR1 is GTSNPN and CDR2 SVGIG (reference sequence). The CDR3 contains 15 residues. The DNA for the CDR3 is TGTGCCTGGAGGCCTAACCACAGGGGGAGCGATGGCTACACCTTC. This encodes CAWRPNHRGSDGYTF.

V and J are TRBV6-1 and TRBJ1-1; D is undetermined. V was pared by 4 bases and J by 6 bases, with 6 bases between. Germline lookup yields CDR1 MNHNS and CDR2 SASEGT. The CDR3 consists of 11 residues. CDR3: CASSAWAEAFF. The DNA for the CDR3 is TGTGCCAGCAGTGCCTGGGCTGAAGCTTTCTTT.

This chain joins TRBV19 and TRBJ1-1; D gene ambiguous. Germline CDR1 and CDR2: LNHDA and SQIVND (reference sequence). The CDR3 has 13 residues. The V and J ends lost 5 bases and 5 bases respectively, with 12 bases between them. Written as DNA, the CDR3 is TGTGCCAGTAGTCCCGGGGTAGAAACTGAAGCTTTCTTT. Amino acids: CASSPGVETEAFF.

The chain employs TRBV5-1 and TRBJ2-5; D is undetermined. Trimming shortened V by 2 bases and J by 5 bases, and 7 bases separated the two germline ends. This CDR3 is built from 12 residues. Per germline, CDR1 SGHRS and CDR2 YFSETQ. The CDR3 coding sequence is TGCGCCAGCAGCTTCGACTGGGAGACCCAGTACTTC. Protein sequence: CASSFDWETQYF.

This sequence joins TRBV10-3 and TRBJ2-7; a weak D match, TRBD1 (6 bases). CDR1 and CDR2 from the germline V gene are ENHRY and SYGVKD. This CDR3 spans 13 amino acids. Trimming left V 3 bases short and J 3 bases short, with 9 bases between. The CDR3 loop reads CAISDGQSYEQYF. As DNA, the CDR3 is TGTGCCATCAGTGACGGACAGAGCTACGAGCAGTACTTC.

V and J are TRBV29-1 and TRBJ2-7; 9 positions agree with TRBD1. Per the germline V gene, CDR1 is SQVTM and CDR2 is ANQGSEA. The V gene end was trimmed by 5 bases and the J gene end by 5 bases; junction bases not matched to a gene: 13. This CDR3 region has 15 residues. The CDR3 nucleotides read TGCAGCGTTCACTTGGGGGGGACAGGGAGAGACGAGCAGTACTTC. Translation gives CSVHLGGTGRDEQYF.